This TCR beta chain was observed in a study of T cell responses to AZD1222 COVID-19 vaccine. The CDR3 loop spans 17 amino acids. Germline V gives CDR1 LGHDT, CDR2 YNNKEL (reference sequence). Trimming stripped 1 base from V and 0 bases from J, with 14 bases between. The repertoire was sequenced with immunoSEQ multiplex PCR; TCRdb's copy has only in-frame clones and lacks some. The repertoire holds approximately 180,000 clones, with more than 75% as singletons. Analyses pooled second doses at about 4 or about 12 weeks. Notes on the study in general: Spike-specific TCR breadth and depth rose after two AZD1222 doses.

Points on this clone: Antigen unknown.

V is TRBV3-1 (or the pseudogene TRBV3-2) and J is TRBJ2-3; no reliable D call. Source: peripheral blood, taken 28 days after the second AZD1222 dose. The sequence was obtained from an adult who received the AZD1222 COVID-19 vaccine. CDR3 sequence reads: CASSQAGGSPSTDTQYF. The CDR3 DNA reads TGTGCCAGCAGCCAAGCCGGTGGGTCTCCTAGCACAGATACGCAGTATTTT.